This TCR beta chain was captured by sequencing in a study of blood T cell repertoires in COVID-19. Background on the study: Samples of COVID-19 (acute and convalescent) were obtained from the United States, Italy and Spain. The cDNA or gDNA used as material had been derived from T cells, B-cell-depleted T cells, or PBMCs.

The V and J ends lost 4 bases and 2 bases respectively, with 14 bases between them. The CDR3 length is 15 residues. Looked up from germline, CDR1 is SEHNR and CDR2 is FQNEAQ (reference sequence). The table lists this clone with a count of one. Per the original methods: Reference gene primer amplification yielded estimated nucleated cell counts. The method was immunoSEQ multiplex PCR; TCRdb's version includes in-frame clones alone and lacks a portion of them. The V and J calls and clone size are taken from that table; D and trimming were inferred from the DNA. The sample holds under 150,000 clones, 85% seen once.

This TCR was sampled from a woman aged 40 to 49 with active or convalescent COVID-19. Source material: peripheral blood. The chain uses TRBV7-9 and TRBJ1-1; perhaps TRBD1 as D (6 bases). DNA of the CDR3: TGTGCCAGCAGCTCCAACCCGACAGGCAACACTGAAGCTTTCTTT. Amino acid sequence: CASSSNPTGNTEAFF.